These 21 T cell receptor beta chains originate from one sample sequenced in a study of sequential checkpoint blockade in melanoma. Libraries were prepared by immunoSEQ multiplex PCR; TCRdb keeps only in-frame clonotypes and omits some of them. The data contain roughly 10,000 clones, under 60% of them singletons. Treatment here: randomized to nivolumab then ipilimumab (arm A) or the reverse (arm B). The sample was CD8+ T cells sorted from blood (inferred from file names), taken from a patient given nivolumab and ipilimumab in sequence. These receptors all stem from a human donor with melanoma.

The table lists this clone with a few counts. The chain uses TRBV2 and TRBJ1-1; D is uncertain. The CDR3 is 13 amino acids. Germline V gene data show CDR1 as SNHLY and CDR2 as FYNNEI. V lost 3 bases to trimming and J lost 1 base, with 6 bases between them. CDR3 sequence reads: CASSESWNTEAFF. The CDR3 coding sequence is TGTGCCAGCAGTGAGAGTTGGAACACTGAAGCTTTCTTT. Full variable domain (outside the CDR3, taken from reference TRBV2 and TRBJ1-1): EPEVTQTPSHQVTQMGQEVILRCVPISNHLYFYWYRQILGQKVEFLVSFYNNEISEKSEIFDDQFSVERPDGSNFTLKIRSTKLEDSAMYFCASSESWNTEAFFGQGTRLTVV.

This clone was seen once. The chain joins TRBV9 to TRBJ1-2; 8 positions agree with TRBD1. There are 15 residues in the CDR3. J gave up 4 bases and V 3 bases, and 8 bases lay outside the gene matches. The V gene's germline CDR1 is SGDLS and CDR2 YYNGEE. In DNA, the CDR3 is TGTGCCAGCAGCGGGACGGGACAGGATGGCTATGGCTACACCTTC. Protein sequence: CASSGTGQDGYGYTF.

The chain links TRBV27 to TRBJ2-7; 12 nucleotides line up with TRBD1. CDR1 is MNHEY, CDR2 SMNVEV, per germline (reference sequence). There are 18 residues in the CDR3. J was trimmed by 3 bases and V by 3 bases; bases with no gene match: 12. Written as DNA, the CDR3 is TGTGCCAGCAGTTTTACCCCCTACCGGGACAGGGGGCTCTACGAGCAGTACTTC. Its protein is CASSFTPYRDRGLYEQYF.

The V call is TRBV30, the J call TRBJ1-3, with D unresolved. V lost 4 bases to trimming and J lost 4 bases, with 8 bases between them. The CDR3 is made up of 12 amino acids. CDR1 and CDR2 (germline): GTSNPN, SVGIG (reference sequence). The CDR3 reads CAWKRAGNTIYF. In DNA, the CDR3 is TGTGCCTGGAAGCGGGCCGGAAACACCATATATTTT.

V usage is TRBV5-6 and J usage is TRBJ2-1, with a tentative D call TRBD2 (6 bases). Germline V lookup: CDR1 SGHDT, CDR2 YYEEEE. The CDR3 totals 15 residues. V shed 0 bases and J shed 13 bases, with 20 bases lying between them. Here the CDR3 DNA reads TGTGCCAGCAGCTTGGCGGAGGGGATGGGGTGGAAACAGTTCTTC. Its protein is CASSLAEGMGWKQFF.

The chain couples TRBV7-9 to TRBJ2-1, with 13 bases identical to TRBD2. The V gene end was trimmed by 2 bases and the J gene end by 9 bases; junction bases not matched to a gene: 10. The CDR3 spans 17 residues. Per germline, CDR1 SEHNR and CDR2 FQNEAQ (reference sequence). CDR3 amino acids: CASSLTLGLAGDSEQFF. The DNA of the CDR3 is TGTGCCAGCAGCTTAACTCTCGGACTAGCGGGAGATAGTGAGCAGTTCTTC.

This clone was recorded once. V is TRBV25-1 and J is TRBJ1-2; 7 bases fit TRBD1. This CDR3 contains 12 residues. J gave up 7 bases and V 6 bases, and 5 bases lay outside the gene matches. Germline CDR1 reads MGHDK; CDR2 reads SYGVNS. The CDR3 nucleotides are TGTGCCAGCAGACAGGGGATAGGTGGCTACACCTTC. It yields the protein CASRQGIGGYTF.

CDR3 coding DNA: TGTGCCAGCAGACCAATGACTAGCTCCTACGAGCAGTACTTC. It is translated as CASRPMTSSYEQYF. V usage is TRBV7-9 and J usage is TRBJ2-5, with TRBD2 as a possible D gene (6 bases). The end of the DNA aligns better with TRBJ2-7, so the J call may be wrong. Germline CDR1 SEHNR, CDR2 FQNEAQ (reference sequence). The CDR3 contains 14 residues.

The genes are TRBV27 and TRBJ2-3; 8 nucleotides line up with TRBD2. Looked up from germline, CDR1 is MNHEY and CDR2 is SMNVEV (reference sequence). The CDR3 consists of 14 residues. The ends lost 5 bases at V and 3 bases at J; junction bases unmatched: 4. CDR3 in DNA: TGTGCCAGCAGTACCCAGCGGGAGACAGATACGCAGTATTTT. Its translation is CASSTQRETDTQYF.

The genes are TRBV30 and TRBJ2-1; 7 bases fit TRBD2. The V gene's germline CDR1 is GTSNPN and CDR2 SVGIG (reference sequence). The junction had 3 bases not matched to a gene; V was cut back by 0 bases and J by 13 bases. The CDR3 has 11 amino acids. CDR3 nucleotides: TGTGCCTGGAGTGTGGGAGGGCCTCAGTTCTTC. Translated: CAWSVGGPQFF.

This clone came up a few times. The chain couples TRBV5-1 to TRBJ2-7, with D possibly being TRBD1 (6 bases). In germline, CDR1 is SGHRS, CDR2 YFSETQ. Trimming pared 1 base from V and 2 bases from J, leaving 10 bases between. The CDR3 has 14 amino acids. The CDR3 DNA reads as TGCGCCAGCAGCTTGTACAGGGATCCCTACGAGCAGTACTTC. This translates into CASSLYRDPYEQYF.

The chain joins TRBV9 to TRBJ1-6; D is possibly TRBD1 (6 bases). In germline, CDR1 is SGDLS, CDR2 YYNGEE. This CDR3 is built from 13 residues. V lost 3 bases, J lost 8 bases, and 9 bases lay in between. Written as DNA, the CDR3 is TGTGCCAGCAGCGGGACAGATTATTCACCCCTCCACTTT. Encoded protein: CASSGTDYSPLHF.

This clone has only a few counts. This rearrangement joins TRBV28 to TRBJ2-1; the match to TRBD2 covers 10 bases. The germline CDR1 and CDR2 sequences are MDHEN and SYDVKM. With 8 bases clipped from V and 5 bases from J, the junction kept 12 bases outside the gene matches. The CDR3 covers 16 residues. The CDR3 bases are TGTGCCAGCGCTGACCTGGGACTAGCGATAAACAATGAGCAGTTCTTC. This translates into CASADLGLAINNEQFF.

The chain employs TRBV10-1 and TRBJ2-5, with TRBD1 as a possible D gene (5 bases). V lost 0 bases to trimming and J lost 1 base, with 12 bases between them. Germline CDR1 WNHNN, CDR2 SYGVQD (reference sequence). The CDR3 has 16 residues. The CDR3 sequence: CASSESGRVSQETQYF. CDR3 nucleotide sequence: TGCGCCAGCAGTGAGTCCGGCAGGGTCAGCCAAGAGACCCAGTACTTC.

The chain is built from TRBV7-2 and TRBJ2-3, with TRBD2 identical over 9 bases. The CDR3 has 16 residues. The J segment lost 0 bases and the V segment lost 5 bases, leaving 6 bases of the junction unmatched. Germline CDR1 and CDR2: SGHTA and FQGNSA. CDR3 in amino acids: CASSEGLATSTDTQYF. The CDR3 bases are TGTGCCAGCAGCGAAGGACTAGCGACTAGCACAGATACGCAGTATTTT.

The chain recombines TRBV6-1 with TRBJ1-3; D is unresolved. V lost 2 bases and J lost 1, with 12 bases in between. Germline loops: CDR1 MNHNS, CDR2 SASEGT. This CDR3 is 16 amino acids long. The CDR3: CASSEFVGESGNTIYF. In DNA form, the CDR3 reads TGTGCCAGCAGTGAATTCGTCGGGGAGTCTGGAAACACCATATATTTT.

This clone was recorded a few times. V gene TRBV27 combines with J gene TRBJ2-7; 7 nucleotides match TRBD1. Per germline, CDR1 MNHEY and CDR2 SMNVEV (reference sequence). This CDR3 has 12 residues. The ends lost 7 bases at V and 7 bases at J; junction bases unmatched: 7. The CDR3 nucleotides are TGTGCCAGCATGACAGGGTTTGGAGAGCAGTACTTC. It specifies CASMTGFGEQYF.

CDR3 protein: CASSFGSRGTQYF. CDR3 nucleotide sequence: TGTGCCAGCAGTTTCGGCAGCCGGGGGACCCAGTACTTC. The chain combines TRBV28 with TRBJ2-5; perhaps TRBD2 as D (5 bases). CDR3 length equals 13 residues. Per the germline V gene, CDR1 is MDHEN and CDR2 is SYDVKM. V was pared by 3 bases and J by 7 bases, with 12 bases between.

J is TRBJ2-1 and V is TRBV27; no clear D gene. The germline CDR1 and CDR2 sequences are MNHEY and SMNVEV (reference sequence). Trimming shortened V by 8 bases and J by 3 bases, and 11 bases separated the two germline ends. The CDR3 is 13 amino acids. CDR3 residues: CASGRGYYNEQFF. The DNA of the CDR3 is TGTGCCAGCGGAAGAGGCTACTACAATGAGCAGTTCTTC.

The table lists this clone with a few counts. V gene TRBV11-2 combines with J gene TRBJ2-7; D perhaps matches TRBD1 (5 bases). CDR1 and CDR2 from the germline V gene are SGHAT and FQNNGV. Trimming removed 0 bases from V and 7 bases from J, with 7 bases in between. This CDR3 spans 12 amino acids. As DNA, the CDR3 is TGTGCCAGCAGCTTAGACAGGGTTGAGCAGTACTTC. This gives the protein CASSLDRVEQYF.

CDR3: CASEGRGGTYEQYF. CDR3 nucleotides: TGTGCCTCAGAAGGGCGCGGGGGGACCTACGAGCAGTACTTC. The chain combines TRBV30 with TRBJ2-5; 8 bases are a match to TRBD2. The J call could be wrong; TRBJ2-7 is a better fit for the DNA end. The CDR3 spans 14 residues. CDR1 is GTSNPN and CDR2 is SVGIG in the germline V gene (reference sequence).